This record covers a single T cell receptor beta chain. Its antigen remains unknown. The data were taken from a study of T cells in Graves' hyperthyroidism and ophthalmopathy. The study, taken as a whole, reports: A model of 13 V-J features distinguished ophthalmopathy from stable hyperthyroidism.

V was clipped by 6 bases and J by 6 bases; unmatched bases: 8. The CDR3 runs to 16 residues. Germline-derived CDR1 and CDR2 are SGHTA and FQGNSA. Patients were aged 18 to 65, had disease duration under 2 months, and had newly diagnosed hyperthyroidism. Authors of the study amplified TCR beta CDR3 regions from RNA transcripts. HTBI primers were the set used in a first-round RT-PCR of the TCR CDR3. Each CDR3 protein is one row after TCRdb ran MiXCR on the multiplex PCR reads. The table lists 610,000 or so distinct CDR3 sequences, just over 45% of them singletons. This TCR was recovered from a woman younger than 35 with Graves' hyperthyroidism. This sequence joins TRBV7-2 and TRBJ2-7, with 16 nucleotides matching TRBD2. The sequencing input was peripheral blood or thyroid tissue (not recorded which). Here the CDR3 reads CASSPGTSGGEVEQYF. The CDR3 bases are TGTGCCAGCAGTCCCGGGACTAGCGGGGGGGAGGTCGAGCAGTACTTC.